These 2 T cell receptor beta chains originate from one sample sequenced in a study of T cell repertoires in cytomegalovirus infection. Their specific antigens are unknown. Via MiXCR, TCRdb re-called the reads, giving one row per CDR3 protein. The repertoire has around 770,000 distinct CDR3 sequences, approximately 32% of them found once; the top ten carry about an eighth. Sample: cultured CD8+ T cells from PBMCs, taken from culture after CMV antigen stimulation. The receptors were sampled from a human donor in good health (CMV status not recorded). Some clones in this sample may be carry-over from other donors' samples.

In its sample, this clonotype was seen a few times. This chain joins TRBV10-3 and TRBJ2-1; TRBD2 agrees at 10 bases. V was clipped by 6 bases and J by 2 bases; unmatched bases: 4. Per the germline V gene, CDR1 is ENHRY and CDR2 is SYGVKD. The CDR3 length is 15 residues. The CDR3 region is CAISSLAGTYNEQFF. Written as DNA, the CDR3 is TGTGCCATCAGCTCACTAGCGGGGACCTACAATGAGCAGTTCTTC.

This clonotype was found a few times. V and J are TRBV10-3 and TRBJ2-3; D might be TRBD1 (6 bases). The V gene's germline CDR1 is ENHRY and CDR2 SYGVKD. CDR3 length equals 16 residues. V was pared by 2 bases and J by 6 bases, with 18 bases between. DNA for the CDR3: TGTGCCATCAGTGAGCCTGAGACAGGTTGGACGGATACGCAGTATTTT. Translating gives CAISEPETGWTDTQYF.